The rows below give T cell receptor beta chains drawn from one sample of a study of long-term antiretroviral therapy in people with HIV. Sequencing used immunoSEQ multiplex PCR; TCRdb keeps in-frame clones, though not all of them. This sample yields some 35,000 clones, of which under 90% are seen a single time; roughly 7.3% belongs to the top ten. The material was unsorted PBMCs, obtained 0.4 years before starting antiretroviral therapy. Receptor source: a man aged 18 to 30 with HIV. The CDR3 runs from the conserved cysteine through the conserved F or W. The D gene is left open where the match is weak. Part of the rows lack a size; the others show once, few, many or a class for expanded clones.

>NA|TRBJ2-4|NA|TRBV10-3
TGTGCCATATCTCCCGGACAGCTAACAAACATTCAGTACTTC
CAISPGQLTNIQYF
>NA|TRBJ1-3|NA|TRBV28
TGTGCCAGCAGCCACGGACTGGGGCACTCTGGAAACACCATATATTTT
CASSHGLGHSGNTIYF
>TRBD1|TRBJ2-3|NA|TRBV19
TGTGCCAGTAGTAGCAGGACAGGAATCACAGATACGCAGTATTTT
CASSSRTGITDTQYF
>NA|TRBJ1-2|few|TRBV18
TGTGCCAGCTCCCGAGAGCGGCGGGACTATGGCTACACCTTC
CASSRERRDYGYTF
>TRBD1|TRBJ1-4|NA|TRBV30
TGTGCCTGGGGGGACAGGGGGGGTGAAAAACTGTTTTTT
CAWGDRGGEKLFF
>NA|TRBJ2-7|NA|TRBV18
TGTGCCAGCTCACTGTACCTCCCAGAAGGAGCCTACGAGCAGTACTTC
CASSLYLPEGAYEQYF
>NA|TRBJ1-2|NA|TRBV7-2
TGTGCCAGCAGCTTAGATCCAGGGGCAGGGTATGGCTACACCTTC
CASSLDPGAGYGYTF
>TRBD2|TRBJ2-1|NA|TRBV7-9
TGTGCCAGCAGCGCCCCACTAGCGAAGGATGAGCAGTTCTTC
CASSAPLAKDEQFF
>NA|TRBJ2-3|NA|TRBV4-2
TGTGCCAGCAGCCAAGAATACGAGACGCTCCGATTCACAGATACGCAGTATTTT
CASSQEYETLRFTDTQYF
>NA|TRBJ1-6|few|TRBV7-2
TGTGCCAGCAGCCCAAGCACGGGTTCACCCCTCCACTTT
CASSPSTGSPLHF
>NA|TRBJ2-5|NA|TRBV6-6
TGTGCCAGCAGTTACAGGGCGGGTAGGGAAGAGACCCAGTACTTC
CASSYRAGREETQYF
>NA|TRBJ2-2|NA|TRBV27
TGTGCCAGCAGTTTCGTCGGACAGCTGAACACCGGGGAGCTGTTTTTT
CASSFVGQLNTGELFF
>NA|TRBJ1-1|NA|TRBV5-4
TGTGCCAGCAGCTTCGGCCAGACGAACACTGAAGCTTTCTTT
CASSFGQTNTEAFF
>TRBD1|TRBJ2-2|few|TRBV11-1
TGTGCCAGCAGCACCGCCGGGACAGGGAGCACCGGGGAGCTGTTTTTT
CASSTAGTGSTGELFF
>NA|TRBJ2-5|NA|TRBV10-2
TGCGCCAGCAGTGAGGCCTCTGGGGGGACCCAGTACTTC
CASSEASGGTQYF
>NA|TRBJ1-1|few|TRBV9
TGTGCCAGCAGCGAGGGACAGAACACTGAAGCTTTCTTT
CASSEGQNTEAFF
>NA|TRBJ2-7|few|TRBV21-1
TGTGCCAGCACCCGCTACGCGGAATACGAGCAGTACTTC
CASTRYAEYEQYF
>NA|TRBJ2-2|once|TRBV5-4
TGTGCCAGCAGCGGTGGGTTACAGAGGGCGACCGGGGAGCTGTTTTTT
CASSGGLQRATGELFF
>NA|TRBJ2-4|NA|TRBV19
TGTGCCAGTAGTATAGTAGCAGGGGACGAGCACATTCAGTACTTC
CASSIVAGDEHIQYF
>NA|TRBJ2-7|NA|TRBV30
TGTGCCTGGAGTAGGGGTCAGGTCTTCGGGTACGAGCAGTACTTC
CAWSRGQVFGYEQYF
>TRBD1|TRBJ1-2|NA|TRBV5-6
TGTGCCAGCAGCGTCAAAGGGGGCAGGGGGGATATCGATGGCTACACCTTC
CASSVKGGRGDIDGYTF
>NA|TRBJ2-1|NA|TRBV5-4
TGTGCCAGCAGCTTAGGCGGGATAGGGACCTACAATGAGCAGTTCTTC
CASSLGGIGTYNEQFF
>NA|TRBJ1-6|NA|TRBV6-1
TGTGCCAGCAGTGACGGTATGACCGGGTCGAACTTT
CASSDGMTGSNF
>NA|TRBJ2-5|NA|TRBV4-3
TGCGCCAGCAGCCAAGATCTCGGGGCGTCCCGGGAGACCCAGTACTTC
CASSQDLGASRETQYF
>TRBD1|TRBJ2-1|NA|TRBV5-4
TGTGCCAGCAGCCCCGTGACAGGGGTGACGGATGAGCAGTTCTTC
CASSPVTGVTDEQFF
>NA|TRBJ2-1|NA|TRBV4-2
TGTGCCAGCAGCCACACGTCGGACAATGAGCAGTTCTTC
CASSHTSDNEQFF
>TRBD1|TRBJ1-2|NA|TRBV29-1
TGCAGCGTTGAAAGGGCAGGGGGCAGCTATGGCTACACCTTC
CSVERAGGSYGYTF
>TRBD1|TRBJ1-5|NA|TRBV7-8
TGTGCCAGCAGCCCGCACCCACAGGGGGCCGCCAATCAGCCCCAGCATTTT
CASSPHPQGAANQPQHF
>NA|TRBJ2-7|NA|TRBV29-1
TGCAGCGTTCGGGACCTGAAATACTCCTACGAGCAGTACTTC
CSVRDLKYSYEQYF
>NA|TRBJ2-5|NA|TRBV19
TGTGCCAGTAGTCTTGCTTTTCGGGAGACCCAGTACTTC
CASSLAFRETQYF
>NA|TRBJ2-7|NA|TRBV5-1
TGCGCCAGCAGCCGTTCTAGCGTAACCTCGAGTAGCGAGCAGTACTTC
CASSRSSVTSSSEQYF
>NA|TRBJ2-3|NA|TRBV19
TGTGCCAGTAGTGAGGAGGGGGGCACAGATACGCAGTATTTT
CASSEEGGTDTQYF
>NA|TRBJ1-2|NA|TRBV5-5
TGTGCCAGCAGCTCATTCAGGGACCGTAATACCTATGGCTACACCTTC
CASSSFRDRNTYGYTF
>TRBD1|TRBJ2-3|NA|TRBV9
TGTGCCAGCAGCGTAGTAGGGACAGGGGCAGATACGCAGTATTTT
CASSVVGTGADTQYF
>NA|TRBJ1-5|NA|TRBV5-1
TGCGCCAGCAGCTTGGTTGGGGGCGCCGATCAGCCCCAGCATTTT
CASSLVGGADQPQHF
>TRBD2|TRBJ2-5|NA|TRBV2
TGTGCCAGCGTGTTAAGCGGGGGCCGTCAAGAGACCCAGTACTTC
CASVLSGGRQETQYF
>NA|TRBJ1-2|NA|TRBV28
TGTGCCAGCACCCCCCGTAGTTTCATTGGGATTAACTATGGCTACACCTTC
CASTPRSFIGINYGYTF
>NA|TRBJ1-1|NA|TRBV6-1
TGTGCCAGCATTCCGGGGACTGAAGCTTTCTTT
CASIPGTEAFF
>TRBD2|TRBJ2-2|NA|TRBV5-1
TGCGCCAGCACCCCTCTAGCGGGAGCTGGGAACACCGGGGAGCTGTTTTTT
CASTPLAGAGNTGELFF
>NA|TRBJ2-7|NA|TRBV5-5
TGTGCCAGCAGCTTGGGGACACAGGTTTACGAGCAGTACTTC
CASSLGTQVYEQYF
>TRBD1|TRBJ1-2|NA|TRBV30
TGTGCCTGGAGGGACAGGGTTAACTATGGCTACACCTTC
CAWRDRVNYGYTF
>TRBD2|TRBJ2-5|NA|TRBV7-6
TGTGCCAGCAGCTTATCCCTGAGACTAGCCCAAGAGACCCAGTACTTC
CASSLSLRLAQETQYF
>NA|TRBJ2-3|NA|TRBV27
TGTGCCAGCAGCCACTTCTTACCGGGGCCGGGTTTCCCAGATACGCAGTATTTT
CASSHFLPGPGFPDTQYF
>NA|TRBJ2-5|NA|TRBV7-2
TGTGCCAGCAGCTTATGGGCCTCACAAGGGCAAGAGACCCAGTACTTC
CASSLWASQGQETQYF
>NA|TRBJ1-2|NA|TRBV5-8
TGTGCCAGCAGCCCGCAGGGTTTCGGCTACACCTTC
CASSPQGFGYTF
>NA|TRBJ2-5|NA|TRBV5-1
TGCGCCAGCAGCTTGGCCTCTCGCGAGACCCAGTACTTC
CASSLASRETQYF
>NA|TRBJ2-3|NA|TRBV19
TGTGCCAGCACCGGGACACCATGGACAGATACGCAGTATTTT
CASTGTPWTDTQYF
>NA|TRBJ1-5|NA|TRBV7-2
TGTGCCAGCAGCTTAGGCGACAGACCCAATCAGCCCCAGCATTTT
CASSLGDRPNQPQHF
>NA|TRBJ1-4|NA|TRBV15
TGTGCCACCAGCAGGCGAGGGACGGGGAATGAAAAACTGTTTTTT
CATSRRGTGNEKLFF
>TRBD2|TRBJ2-1|few|TRBV7-2
TGTGCCAGCAGTTTGAAGCGGGGGGGCGTAAATGAGCAGTTCTTC
CASSLKRGGVNEQFF
>NA|TRBJ2-7|NA|TRBV9
TGTGCCAGCAGCGTAGGGTCTAATTCCTACGAGCAGTACTTC
CASSVGSNSYEQYF
>TRBD2|TRBJ2-3|NA|TRBV5-1
TGCGCCAGCAGCTTGGGGGGGACTAGCGGAACAGATACGCAGTATTTT
CASSLGGTSGTDTQYF
>NA|TRBJ1-2|NA|TRBV6-6
TGTGCCAGCAGTTATGCGTGGGACACCAACTATGGCTACACCTTC
CASSYAWDTNYGYTF
>TRBD2|TRBJ2-7|NA|TRBV30
TGTGCCCGGGGGGGACTAGCGGGAATCTACGAGCAGTACTTC
CARGGLAGIYEQYF
>NA|TRBJ1-1|NA|TRBV6-6
TGTGCCAGCAGTTACCTCACTGCTCCTGACACTGAAGCTTTCTTT
CASSYLTAPDTEAFF